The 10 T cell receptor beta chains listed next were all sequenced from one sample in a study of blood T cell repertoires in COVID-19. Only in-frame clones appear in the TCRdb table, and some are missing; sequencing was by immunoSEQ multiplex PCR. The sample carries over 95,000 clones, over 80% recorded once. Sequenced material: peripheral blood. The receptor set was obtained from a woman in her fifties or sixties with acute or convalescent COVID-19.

CDR3 nucleotide sequence: TGTGCCAGCAGCTCGACAGGGGTAAGCAATCAGCCCCAGCATTTT. This gives the protein CASSSTGVSNQPQHF. This chain uses TRBV7-9 with TRBJ1-5; TRBD1 aligns across 8 bases. V was clipped by 4 bases and J by 1 base; unmatched bases: 3. The CDR3 spans 15 residues. Germline-derived CDR1 and CDR2 are SEHNR and FQNEAQ (reference sequence).

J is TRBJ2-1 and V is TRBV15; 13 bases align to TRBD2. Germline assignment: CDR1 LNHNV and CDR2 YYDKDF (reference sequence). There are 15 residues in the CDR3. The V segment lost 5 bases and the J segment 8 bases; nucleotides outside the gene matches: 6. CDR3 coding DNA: TGTGCCACCAGCTCACCGGGACTAGCGGGATATGAGCAGTTCTTC. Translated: CATSSPGLAGYEQFF.

This CDR3 is CASSSPDSPPGPQHF. CDR3 nucleotide sequence: TGTGCCAGCAGTTCTCCCGACAGCCCTCCGGGGCCCCAGCATTTT. This chain links TRBV28 with TRBJ1-5; D perhaps matches TRBD1 (5 bases). CDR3 size: 15 residues. Looked up from germline, CDR1 is MDHEN and CDR2 is SYDVKM. Deletions cut 4 bases from V and 9 bases from J, with 19 bases between.

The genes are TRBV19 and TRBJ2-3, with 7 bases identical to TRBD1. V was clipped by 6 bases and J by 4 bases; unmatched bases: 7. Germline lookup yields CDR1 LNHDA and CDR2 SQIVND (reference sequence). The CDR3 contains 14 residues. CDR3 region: CASSPDRVSDTQYF. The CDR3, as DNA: TGTGCCAGTAGCCCCGACAGGGTATCAGATACGCAGTATTTT.

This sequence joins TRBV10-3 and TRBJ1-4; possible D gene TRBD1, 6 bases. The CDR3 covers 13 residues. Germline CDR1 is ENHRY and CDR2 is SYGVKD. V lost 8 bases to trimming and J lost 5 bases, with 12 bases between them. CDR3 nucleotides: TGTGCCATCGGGGGCAGGACGAATGAAAAACTGTTTTTT. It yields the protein CAIGGRTNEKLFF.

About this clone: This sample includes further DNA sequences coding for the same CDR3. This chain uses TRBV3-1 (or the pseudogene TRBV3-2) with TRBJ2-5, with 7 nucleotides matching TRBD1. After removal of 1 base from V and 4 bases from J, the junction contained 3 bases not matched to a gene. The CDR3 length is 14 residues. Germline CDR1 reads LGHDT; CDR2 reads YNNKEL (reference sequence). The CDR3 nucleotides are TGTGCCAGCAGCCAAGTCCACAGGGGAGAGACCCAGTACTTC. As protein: CASSQVHRGETQYF.

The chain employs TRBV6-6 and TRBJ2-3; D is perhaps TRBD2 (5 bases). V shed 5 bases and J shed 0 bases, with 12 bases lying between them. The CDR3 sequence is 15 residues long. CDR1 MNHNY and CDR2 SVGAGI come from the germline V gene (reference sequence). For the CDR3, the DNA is TGTGCCAGCAGTCCCATGGGGAGTAGCACAGATACGCAGTATTTT. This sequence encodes CASSPMGSSTDTQYF.

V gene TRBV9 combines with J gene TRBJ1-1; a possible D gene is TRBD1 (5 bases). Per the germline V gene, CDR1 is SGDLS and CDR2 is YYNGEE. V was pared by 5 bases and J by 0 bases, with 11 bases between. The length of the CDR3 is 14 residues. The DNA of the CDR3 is TGTGCCAGCAGGCAGGGAGGGATGAACACTGAAGCTTTCTTT. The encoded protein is CASRQGGMNTEAFF.

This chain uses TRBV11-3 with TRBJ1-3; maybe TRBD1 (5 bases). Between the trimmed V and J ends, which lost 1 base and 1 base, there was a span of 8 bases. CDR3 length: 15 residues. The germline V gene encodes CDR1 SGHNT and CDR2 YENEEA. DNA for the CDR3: TGTGCCAGCAGCTTAGGACAGTCGTCTGGAAACACCATATATTTT. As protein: CASSLGQSSGNTIYF.

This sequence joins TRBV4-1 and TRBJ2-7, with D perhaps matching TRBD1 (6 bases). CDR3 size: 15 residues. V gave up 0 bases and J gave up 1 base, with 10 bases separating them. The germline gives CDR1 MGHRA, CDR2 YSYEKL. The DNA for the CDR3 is TGCGCCAGCAGCCAAGACCCCGGGACATCCTACGAGCAGTACTTC. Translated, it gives CASSQDPGTSYEQYF.